This TCR beta chain comes out of a study of T cell repertoires in cytomegalovirus infection. Study information: Used in the study were CMV epitopes, some recently identified and HLA-C-restricted, others well-studied and HLA-B-restricted. Public TCR beta signatures indicated both CMV infection and matching HLA type. Broader study findings: Summed frequency of public TCR beta families distinguished CMV carriers with the relevant HLA. The ex vivo response was dominated by HLA-C-restricted CMV-specific TCR beta clonotypes.

This CDR3 is 15 amino acids long. V was clipped by 4 bases and J by 5 bases; unmatched bases: 8. The V gene's germline CDR1 is LGHNA and CDR2 YSLEER. One entry per CDR3 protein results from TCRdb running MiXCR on the reads. The sample consists of some 480,000 distinct CDR3 sequences, more than 30% of them appearing once. In the case of this clonotype: Its antigen is not known.

The V and J genes are TRBV4-3 and TRBJ1-2; TRBD1 matches at 9 bases. This specimen was cultured PBMCs, taken from culture after CMV antigen stimulation. This clonotype was sampled from a human donor in good health (CMV status not recorded). Some clones in this sample may be carry-over from other donors' samples. The CDR3: CASSPVRTGEYGYTF. As DNA, the CDR3 is TGCGCCAGCAGCCCAGTCCGGACAGGGGAATATGGCTACACCTTC.